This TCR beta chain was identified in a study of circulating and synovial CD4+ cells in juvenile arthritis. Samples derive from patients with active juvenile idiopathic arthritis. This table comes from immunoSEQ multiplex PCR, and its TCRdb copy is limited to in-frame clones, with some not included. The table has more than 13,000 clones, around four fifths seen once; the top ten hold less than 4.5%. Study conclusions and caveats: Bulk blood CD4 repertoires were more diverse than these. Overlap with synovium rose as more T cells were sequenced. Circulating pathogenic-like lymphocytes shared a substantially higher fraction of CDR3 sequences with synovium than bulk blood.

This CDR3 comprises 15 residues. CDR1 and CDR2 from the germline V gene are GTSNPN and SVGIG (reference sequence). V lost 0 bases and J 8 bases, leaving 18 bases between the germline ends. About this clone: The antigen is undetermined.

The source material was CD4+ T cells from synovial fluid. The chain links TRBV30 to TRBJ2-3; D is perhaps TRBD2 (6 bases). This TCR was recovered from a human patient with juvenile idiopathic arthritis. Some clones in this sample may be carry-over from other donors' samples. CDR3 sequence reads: CAWSVALALGGTQYF. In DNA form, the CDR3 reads TGTGCCTGGAGTGTAGCGCTAGCCCTCGGGGGTACGCAGTATTTT.